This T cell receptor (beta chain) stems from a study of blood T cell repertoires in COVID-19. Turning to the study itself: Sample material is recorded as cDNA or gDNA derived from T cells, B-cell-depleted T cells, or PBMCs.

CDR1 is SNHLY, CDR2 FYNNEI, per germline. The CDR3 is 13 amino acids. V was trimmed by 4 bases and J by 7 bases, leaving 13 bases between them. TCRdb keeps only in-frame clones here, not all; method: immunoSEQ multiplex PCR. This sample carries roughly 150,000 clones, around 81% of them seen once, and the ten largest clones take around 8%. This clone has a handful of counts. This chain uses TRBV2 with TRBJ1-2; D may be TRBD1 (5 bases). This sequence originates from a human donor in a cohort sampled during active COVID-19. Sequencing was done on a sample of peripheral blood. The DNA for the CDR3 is TGTGCCAGCAGTGCTCAGGGTAGTAGTGGCTACACCTTC. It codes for CASSAQGSSGYTF. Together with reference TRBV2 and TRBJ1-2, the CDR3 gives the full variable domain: EPEVTQTPSHQVTQMGQEVILRCVPISNHLYFYWYRQILGQKVEFLVSFYNNEISEKSEIFDDQFSVERPDGSNFTLKIRSTKLEDSAMYFCASSAQGSSGYTFGSGTRLTVV.